These T cell receptor beta chains were read from a single sample in a study of T-cell memory formation after mild COVID-19. TCRdb independently ran MiXCR on the 5' RACE reads; one entry per CDR3 protein. The data show roughly 320,000 distinct CDR3 sequences, under 30% seen once. Sequences were obtained from PBMCs or a T cell subset sorted from them (not recorded which). The receptors derive from an adult woman who had mild COVID-19 (a few samples of this study predate the infection). Cell type and time point are not known. Both conserved end residues are part of each CDR3. The D gene is left open where the match is weak. Clone size is shown for a subset of rows, as once, few, many or a class of expanded clone.

J: TRBJ2-6; size: once; V: TRBV18; D: NA; DNA: TGTGCCAGCTCACCCCTCGACTGGGCCAACGTCCTGACTTTC; CDR3: CASSPLDWANVLTF
J: TRBJ2-7; size: NA; V: TRBV27; D: NA; DNA: TGTGCCAGCAGTGGTATACAGGGTTACGAGCAGTACTTC; CDR3: CASSGIQGYEQYF
J: TRBJ2-3; size: NA; V: TRBV30; D: NA; DNA: TGTGCCTGGAGTGTACATACGCAGTATTTT; CDR3: CAWSVHTQYF
J: TRBJ2-7; size: few; V: TRBV12-3/TRBV12-4; D: NA; DNA: TGTGCCAGCAGGGGGTACAGGGACGAGCAGTACTTC; CDR3: CASRGYRDEQYF
J: TRBJ2-7; size: many; V: TRBV7-9; D: NA; DNA: TGTGCCAGCAGCCCGACAGGTCCCTCCTACGAGCAGTACTTC; CDR3: CASSPTGPSYEQYF
J: TRBJ1-1; size: few; V: TRBV6-2/TRBV6-3; D: NA; DNA: TGTGCCAGCAGTTATCTTCAGGCGAACACTGAAGCTTTCTTT; CDR3: CASSYLQANTEAFF
J: TRBJ1-6; size: few; V: TRBV10-3; D: NA; DNA: TGTGCCATCAGTGATCAGGCAGGGTCGCATTCACCCCTCCACTTT; CDR3: CAISDQAGSHSPLHF
J: TRBJ1-5; size: NA; V: TRBV5-1; D: NA; DNA: TGCGCCAGCAGTCCCACGGGGGGCTTTAGCAATCAGCCCCAGCATTTT; CDR3: CASSPTGGFSNQPQHF
J: TRBJ1-1; size: NA; V: TRBV29-1; D: NA; DNA: TGCAGCGTTGACCACAGGAACACTGAAGCTTTCTTT; CDR3: CSVDHRNTEAFF
J: TRBJ1-2; size: NA; V: TRBV2; D: TRBD1; DNA: TGTGCCAGCAGTGATTGGCAGGGGGCGATCGGCTATGGCTACACCTTC; CDR3: CASSDWQGAIGYGYTF
J: TRBJ1-1; size: NA; V: TRBV5-1; D: NA; DNA: TGCGCCAGCAGCCCGGGGGGGTCCTCGAACACTGAAGCTTTCTTT; CDR3: CASSPGGSSNTEAFF
J: TRBJ2-7; size: few; V: TRBV7-9; D: NA; DNA: TGTGCCAGCAGCTTAGCTAATCGCCACGAGCAGTACTTC; CDR3: CASSLANRHEQYF
J: TRBJ2-7; size: NA; V: TRBV11-3; D: TRBD1; DNA: TGTGCCAGCAGCTCGGTTTTGGGACAGGGTGATCACGAGCAGTACTTC; CDR3: CASSSVLGQGDHEQYF
J: TRBJ2-3; size: NA; V: TRBV5-1; D: NA; DNA: TGCGCCAGCCGAACATCAACCTACCCAGATACGCAGTATTTT; CDR3: CASRTSTYPDTQYF
J: TRBJ2-7; size: once; V: TRBV5-1; D: NA; DNA: TGCGCCAGCAGCTTGGCCCCGGACAGCCCCTACGAGCAGTACTTC; CDR3: CASSLAPDSPYEQYF
J: TRBJ2-1; size: NA; V: TRBV11-3; D: TRBD2; DNA: TGTGCCAGCAGCTTAGAGCCTAGCGGGGGCAATGAGCAGTTCTTC; CDR3: CASSLEPSGGNEQFF
J: TRBJ2-1; size: NA; V: TRBV9; D: TRBD1; DNA: TGTGCCAGCAGCGTAGGGGACAGGGACAATGAGCAGTTCTTC; CDR3: CASSVGDRDNEQFF
J: TRBJ2-1; size: NA; V: TRBV10-2; D: TRBD1; DNA: TGCGCCAGCAGTGAGTCCCGACAGGGTAGTAACAATGAGCAGTTCTTC; CDR3: CASSESRQGSNNEQFF
J: TRBJ2-7; size: NA; V: TRBV29-1; D: NA; DNA: TGCAGCGTTGATCCCGGAAACTACGAGCAGTACTTC; CDR3: CSVDPGNYEQYF
J: TRBJ2-7; size: NA; V: TRBV29-1; D: TRBD1; DNA: TGCAGCGTTGAAGATCCGGAGGGACAGGCAAACTCCTACGAGCAGTACTTC; CDR3: CSVEDPEGQANSYEQYF
J: TRBJ2-3; size: few; V: TRBV20-1; D: TRBD2; DNA: TGCAGTGCTACTAGCGGGAGATGGGGCACAGATACGCAGTATTTT; CDR3: CSATSGRWGTDTQYF
J: TRBJ1-3; size: few; V: TRBV9; D: NA; DNA: TGTGCCAGCAGCGGCGGGGGCTCGGGAAACACCATATATTTT; CDR3: CASSGGGSGNTIYF
J: TRBJ2-5; size: NA; V: TRBV20-1; D: NA; DNA: TGCAGTGCTAGAGATCTGGGCAGGGGAACGCAAGAGACCCAGTACTTC; CDR3: CSARDLGRGTQETQYF
J: TRBJ2-1; size: NA; V: TRBV12-3/TRBV12-4; D: TRBD2; DNA: TGTGCCAGCAGGGAAACTAGCGGACCATCCTACAATGAGCAGTTCTTC; CDR3: CASRETSGPSYNEQFF
J: TRBJ1-5; size: NA; V: TRBV4-2; D: NA; DNA: TGTGCCAGCAGCCAAGATGTGGGGGATACTCAGCCCCAGCATTTT; CDR3: CASSQDVGDTQPQHF
J: TRBJ2-1; size: NA; V: TRBV11-3; D: NA; DNA: TGTGCCAGCAGCCTTCAGGGTCATACTGAGCAGTTCTTC; CDR3: CASSLQGHTEQFF
J: TRBJ2-2; size: NA; V: TRBV20-1; D: NA; DNA: TGCAGTGCTAGAGCGGCAGGGGTGAACACCGGGGAGCTGTTTTTT; CDR3: CSARAAGVNTGELFF
J: TRBJ1-5; size: few; V: TRBV20-1; D: NA; DNA: TGCAGTGCTAGACGGGATAGCAATCAGCCCCAGCATTTT; CDR3: CSARRDSNQPQHF
J: TRBJ1-6; size: NA; V: TRBV27; D: NA; DNA: TGTGCCAGCAGTTGGCAGGGCGGGTCACCCCTCCACTTT; CDR3: CASSWQGGSPLHF
J: TRBJ2-7; size: many; V: TRBV12-3/TRBV12-4; D: NA; DNA: TGTGCCAGCAGTTTACACGAGCAGTACTTC; CDR3: CASSLHEQYF
J: TRBJ2-2; size: many; V: TRBV7-2; D: NA; DNA: TGTGCCAGCACCCCGGGGAACACCGGGGAGCTGTTTTTT; CDR3: CASTPGNTGELFF
J: TRBJ2-5; size: NA; V: TRBV6-2/TRBV6-3; D: TRBD2; DNA: TGTGCCAGCAGGCCAGACTGGGGAGGGGAGACCCAGTACTTC; CDR3: CASRPDWGGETQYF
J: TRBJ2-1; size: NA; V: TRBV7-9; D: NA; DNA: TGTGCCAGCAGCTTAGGTGGCTTCTATGAGCAGTTCTTC; CDR3: CASSLGGFYEQFF
J: TRBJ1-4; size: NA; V: TRBV21-1; D: NA; DNA: TGTGCCAGCATCAGGGGATCTGTTGCTAATGAAAAACTGTTTTTT; CDR3: CASIRGSVANEKLFF
J: TRBJ2-1; size: NA; V: TRBV20-1; D: NA; DNA: TGCAGTGCTAGAGATCTGTTGTTGTCAGGAGGGCCGAGGAATGAGCAGTTCTTC; CDR3: CSARDLLLSGGPRNEQFF
J: TRBJ1-4; size: NA; V: TRBV19; D: NA; DNA: TGTGCCAGTAGTAATCTCTTGGGGGAAAAACTGTTTTTT; CDR3: CASSNLLGEKLFF
J: TRBJ1-1; size: NA; V: TRBV12-3/TRBV12-4; D: NA; DNA: TGTGCCAGCAGTTTAGGCGTGAGGAGGGATCTGGACTCTGAAGCTTTCTTT; CDR3: CASSLGVRRDLDSEAFF
J: TRBJ2-3; size: few; V: TRBV15; D: NA; DNA: TGTGCCACCAGCAGAGATAGGTTGGCTAGCACAGATACGCAGTATTTT; CDR3: CATSRDRLASTDTQYF
J: TRBJ2-1; size: few; V: TRBV4-1; D: TRBD2; DNA: TGCGCCAGCAGCCCGTTGGGGGGGGACAATGAGCAGTTCTTC; CDR3: CASSPLGGDNEQFF
J: TRBJ2-5; size: few; V: TRBV5-6; D: NA; DNA: TGTGCCAGCAGCTTAATTGTGGAGGGGGCCTGGGAGACCCAGTACTTC; CDR3: CASSLIVEGAWETQYF
J: TRBJ2-7; size: NA; V: TRBV7-9; D: NA; DNA: TGTGCCAGCAGCCCCTTAGCGAAGGGATACTACGAGCAGTACTTC; CDR3: CASSPLAKGYYEQYF
J: TRBJ2-3; size: once; V: TRBV7-3; D: TRBD1; DNA: TGTGCCAGCAGCCGATTGGGACAGGGGGCGTATACAGATACGCAGTATTTT; CDR3: CASSRLGQGAYTDTQYF